The 32 T cell receptor beta chains given below trace back to one sample, sequenced in a study of blood T cell repertoires in COVID-19. Clones were sequenced by immunoSEQ multiplex PCR, and TCRdb holds only the in-frame ones, with some missing. The data show some 6,100 clones, more than 75% seen once. Sequencing was carried out using peripheral blood. Receptors were obtained from a human donor in a cohort sampled during active COVID-19.

The chain is built from TRBV28 and TRBJ1-2; 8 nucleotides line up with TRBD1. Germline assignment: CDR1 MDHEN and CDR2 SYDVKM. CDR3 size: 14 residues. V dropped 7 bases and J dropped 1; count of bases not matched to a gene: 5. Written as DNA, the CDR3 is TGTGCCAGCACCTTGACAGGGGTTAACTATGGCTACACCTTC. The encoded protein is CASTLTGVNYGYTF.

The chain employs TRBV7-9 and TRBJ1-2; the match to TRBD1 covers 12 bases. The germline CDR1 and CDR2 sequences are SEHNR and FQNEAQ (reference sequence). Trimming at V came to 2 bases and at J to 8 bases, leaving 12 bases not matched to a gene. The CDR3 covers 17 residues. The CDR3 DNA reads as TGTGCCAGCAGCTTACCGGGACAGGGGGCGACGACTGACGGCTACACCTTC. Translation gives CASSLPGQGATTDGYTF.

V and J are TRBV7-2 and TRBJ2-3; TRBD2 matches 8 bases. In germline, CDR1 is SGHTA, CDR2 FQGNSA. The trim removed 1 base at V and 4 bases at J, leaving 7 bases unmatched. The CDR3 covers 16 residues. The CDR3, as DNA: TGTGCCAGCAGCTTAGAGGGGCGCGGGAGGCCAGATACGCAGTATTTT. Its translation: CASSLEGRGRPDTQYF.

The chain recombines TRBV7-6 with TRBJ2-7; D possibly corresponds to TRBD1 (6 bases). CDR3 size: 17 residues. Trimming took off 0 bases at V and 3 bases at J, with 18 bases between the two ends. From germline, CDR1 is SGHVS and CDR2 FNYEAQ. CDR3 sequence: CASSLAEVGRGGYEQYF. The CDR3, as DNA: TGTGCCAGCAGCTTAGCGGAGGTGGGCAGGGGCGGCTACGAGCAGTACTTC. The variable domain in full, completed from reference TRBV7-6 and TRBJ2-7, reads GAGVSQSPRYKVTKRGQDVALRCDPISGHVSLYWYRQALGQGPEFLTYFNYEAQQDKSGLPNDRFSAERPEGSISTLTIQRTEQRDSAMYRCASSLAEVGRGGYEQYFGPGTRLTVT.

This clone was detected once. The gene calls are TRBV7-9 and TRBJ2-7; TRBD2 might be the D (5 bases). With 5 bases removed from V and 1 base from J, the gap between germline ends came to 18 bases. In germline, CDR1 is SEHNR, CDR2 FQNEAQ (reference sequence). The CDR3 loop spans 16 amino acids. CDR3 sequence: CASSHPRHRGSYEQYF. The CDR3, as DNA: TGTGCCAGCAGCCACCCAAGACACCGCGGGTCCTACGAGCAGTACTTC.

The chain has TRBV5-8 and TRBJ2-1; 10 bases are a match to TRBD2. Germline CDR1 SGHTS, CDR2 YDEGEE. This CDR3 is 17 amino acids long. The trim removed 4 bases at V and 3 bases at J, leaving 10 bases unmatched. DNA for the CDR3: TGTGCCAGCAGCGACAACAAGTGGACTAGCGGCTACAATGAGCAGTTCTTC. Translated: CASSDNKWTSGYNEQFF.

The J gene is TRBJ2-7, the V gene TRBV7-6; a weak D match, TRBD1 (6 bases). CDR1 and CDR2 from the germline V gene are SGHVS and FNYEAQ. V was shortened by 1 base and J by 4 bases, with 8 bases between the two germline ends. This CDR3 is built from 13 residues. CDR3 DNA sequence: TGTGCCAGCAGCTTAGTAGGGGGATACGAGCAGTACTTC. Its protein is CASSLVGGYEQYF.

This clone was counted once. The gene calls are TRBV28 and TRBJ1-2, with 10 bases identical to TRBD1. CDR3 length: 17 amino acids. CDR1 is MDHEN and CDR2 is SYDVKM in the germline V gene. V lost 6 bases and J lost 7; bases outside the gene matches: 17. The CDR3 region has the DNA TGTGCCAGCAGCCCGGGACAGGGGAAAACTTCCCGGGGTGGCTACACCTTC. It codes for CASSPGQGKTSRGGYTF.

The V call is TRBV19, the J call TRBJ2-2; D is perhaps TRBD2 (8 bases). The length of the CDR3 is 15 residues. Trimming pared 6 bases from V and 6 bases from J, leaving 17 bases between. Germline V gene sequence: CDR1 LNHDA, CDR2 SQIVND (reference sequence). CDR3 loop: CASSPGGLVAGELFF. For the CDR3, the DNA is TGTGCCAGTAGCCCAGGGGGACTAGTTGCCGGGGAGCTGTTTTTT.

The V call is TRBV25-1, the J call TRBJ2-7, with TRBD1 matching over 10 bases. Germline CDR1 and CDR2: MGHDK and SYGVNS. J lost 1 base, V lost 2 bases, and 2 bases had no gene match. The CDR3 has 15 residues. DNA of the CDR3: TGTGCCAGCAGTGAAGGACAGGGGGAATCCTACGAGCAGTACTTC. Its protein product is CASSEGQGESYEQYF.

The CDR3 sequence: CASSPGQGGVSTNEKLFF. DNA for the CDR3: TGTGCCAGCAGCCCTGGACAGGGCGGGGTCTCGACTAATGAAAAACTGTTTTTT. The chain combines TRBV9 with TRBJ1-4; 8 nucleotides agree with TRBD1. The V gene end was trimmed by 4 bases and the J gene end by 2 bases; junction bases not matched to a gene: 13. The CDR3 is 18 residues long. The V gene's germline CDR1 is SGDLS and CDR2 YYNGEE.

This clone appeared a single time. The V and J genes are TRBV28 and TRBJ1-1; 9 nucleotides agree with TRBD1. CDR1 is MDHEN and CDR2 is SYDVKM in the germline V gene. V shed 4 bases, J shed 3 bases, and the junction held 6 bases outside the gene matches. This CDR3 region has 15 residues. The CDR3 sequence: CASSSTGGMDTEAFF. The CDR3 bases are TGTGCCAGCAGTTCGACAGGGGGAATGGACACTGAAGCTTTCTTT. The variable domain in full, completed from reference TRBV28 and TRBJ1-1, reads DVKVTQSSRYLVKRTGEKVFLECVQDMDHENMFWYRQDPGLGLRLIYFSYDVKMKEKGDIPEGYSVSREKKERFSLILESASTNQTSMYLCASSSTGGMDTEAFFGQGTRLTVV.

The chain joins TRBV6-4 to TRBJ1-5; 10 bases are shared with TRBD1. The junction had 7 bases not matched to a gene; V was cut back by 6 bases and J by 8 bases. The CDR3 has 14 residues. Germline assignment: CDR1 MRHNA and CDR2 SNTAGT. The CDR3 DNA sequence: TGTGCCAGCAGCCCGGGGACAGGGGTTGAGCCCCAGCATTTT. Translation gives CASSPGTGVEPQHF.

V gene TRBV5-1 combines with J gene TRBJ2-5; no clear D gene. Trimming left V 0 bases short and J 5 bases short, with 14 bases between. Germline values: CDR1 SGHRS, CDR2 YFSETQ. The CDR3 runs 15 residues. This chain's CDR3 is CASSLAQARGETQYF. The CDR3 nucleotides read TGCGCCAGCAGCTTGGCCCAGGCTCGTGGGGAGACCCAGTACTTC.

The chain employs TRBV7-2 and TRBJ2-3; 15 bases match TRBD2. This CDR3 has 16 amino acids. CDR1 SGHTA and CDR2 FQGNSA come from the germline V gene. V shed 5 bases and J 9 bases; nucleotides not matched to a gene: 9. This CDR3 reads CASSPRTSGRGATQYF. The CDR3 coding sequence is TGTGCCAGCAGCCCACGGACTAGCGGGAGGGGAGCAACGCAGTATTTT.

This clone was counted between two and nine times. J is TRBJ2-7 and V is TRBV5-1, with D perhaps TRBD2 (5 bases). Per the germline V gene, CDR1 is SGHRS and CDR2 is YFSETQ. The CDR3 has 14 residues. Trimming left V 8 bases short and J 3 bases short, with 18 bases between. The CDR3 loop is CASILGPEGYEQYF. The DNA for the CDR3 is TGCGCCAGTATTCTAGGCCCCGAGGGCTACGAGCAGTACTTC.

J is TRBJ2-5 and V is TRBV5-1; TRBD2 matches at 9 bases. Germline trimming cut 0 bases from V and 0 bases from J; bases unmatched to any gene: 3. CDR1 is SGHRS, CDR2 YFSETQ, per germline. CDR3 size: 16 residues. The CDR3: CASSLGTSDYQETQYF. CDR3 in DNA: TGCGCCAGCAGCTTGGGGACTAGCGACTACCAAGAGACCCAGTACTTC.

This chain uses TRBV20-1 with TRBJ2-2, with D hard to call. Per germline, CDR1 DFQATT and CDR2 SNEGSKA (reference sequence). CDR3 length: 11 amino acids. V was trimmed by 3 bases and J by 5 bases, leaving 4 bases between them. The CDR3 bases are TGCAGTGCTAGGGAGACCGGGGAGCTGTTTTTT. Protein: CSARETGELFF.

Only one count was recorded for this clone. The chain recombines TRBV19 with TRBJ2-5, with TRBD1 matching over 7 bases. The CDR3 runs 13 residues. Germline CDR1 reads LNHDA; CDR2 reads SQIVND (reference sequence). After removal of 6 bases from V and 5 bases from J, the junction contained 6 bases not matched to a gene. CDR3 DNA: TGTGCCAGTAGACAGGGGATGGGGGAGACCCAGTACTTC. Translated, it gives CASRQGMGETQYF. The complete variable domain, with remaining parts taken from reference TRBV19 and TRBJ2-5, reads DGGITQSPKYLFRKEGQNVTLSCEQNLNHDAMYWYRQDPGQGLRLIYYSQIVNDFQKGDIAEGYSVSREKKESFPLTVTSAQKNPTAFYLCASRQGMGETQYFGPGTRLLVL.

The CDR3 DNA is TGTGCCACCAGCAGACCGTTTAATTCACCCCTCCACTTT. Its translation is CATSRPFNSPLHF. V gene TRBV15 combines with J gene TRBJ1-6; D ambiguous. The CDR3 totals 13 residues. Per germline, CDR1 LNHNV and CDR2 YYDKDF (reference sequence). Trimming cost V 2 bases and J 6 bases, with 5 bases left between them.

The chain is built from TRBV5-6 and TRBJ1-1, with 10 bases fitting TRBD1. From germline, CDR1 is SGHDT and CDR2 YYEEEE. This CDR3 is 16 amino acids long. The trim removed 1 base at V and 4 bases at J, leaving 7 bases unmatched. CDR3 sequence reads: CASSLLGQGIGTEAFF. CDR3 coding DNA: TGTGCCAGCAGCTTGTTGGGACAGGGGATTGGCACTGAAGCTTTCTTT.

The V call is TRBV24-1, the J call TRBJ2-1, with 7 bases fitting TRBD2. The J segment lost 0 bases and the V segment lost 0 bases, leaving 1 base of the junction unmatched. The CDR3 covers 16 residues. Germline V lookup: CDR1 KGHDR, CDR2 SFDVKD. CDR3 loop: CATSDLGGSSYNEQFF. CDR3 coding DNA: TGTGCCACCAGTGATTTGGGCGGGAGCTCCTACAATGAGCAGTTCTTC.

The chain has TRBV2 and TRBJ1-5; perhaps TRBD1 as D (6 bases). V lost 6 bases and J 0 bases, leaving 12 bases between the germline ends. This CDR3 is 15 amino acids long. Looked up from germline, CDR1 is SNHLY and CDR2 is FYNNEI. The CDR3 region has the DNA TGTGCCAGCAGCCCGAGGGGGATTAGCAATCAGCCCCAGCATTTT. This sequence encodes CASSPRGISNQPQHF. The variable domain in full, with the rest retrieved from reference TRBV2 and TRBJ1-5, is EPEVTQTPSHQVTQMGQEVILRCVPISNHLYFYWYRQILGQKVEFLVSFYNNEISEKSEIFDDQFSVERPDGSNFTLKIRSTKLEDSAMYFCASSPRGISNQPQHFGDGTRLSIL.

The chain uses TRBV7-2 and TRBJ2-2; D remains ambiguous. V was pared by 2 bases and J by 6 bases, with 10 bases between. CDR3 length equals 14 residues. Germline-derived CDR1 and CDR2 are SGHTA and FQGNSA. The CDR3: CASSLKYVPGELFF. In DNA, the CDR3 is TGTGCCAGCAGCTTAAAATATGTCCCCGGGGAGCTGTTTTTT.

This chain uses TRBV5-6 with TRBJ1-1; D is possibly TRBD1 (5 bases). Germline V lookup: CDR1 SGHDT, CDR2 YYEEEE. The CDR3 length is 14 residues. The V gene lost 4 bases and the J gene lost 1 base, with 11 bases spanning the gap. The CDR3 spells CASSPNGGNTEAFF. DNA of the CDR3: TGTGCCAGCAGCCCGAACGGGGGGAACACTGAAGCTTTCTTT.

This clone was counted a few times. This chain connects TRBV5-1 to TRBJ2-3, with TRBD1 matching over 7 bases. V was clipped by 0 bases and J by 1 base; unmatched bases: 8. Germline V lookup: CDR1 SGHRS, CDR2 YFSETQ. This CDR3 spans 17 amino acids. The CDR3 protein is CASSLAGSGQGTDTQYF. Here the CDR3 DNA reads TGCGCCAGCAGCTTGGCTGGGTCTGGACAGGGCACAGATACGCAGTATTTT.

V gene TRBV28 combines with J gene TRBJ1-1, with a possible D match to TRBD1 (6 bases). The germline V and J ends were trimmed by 6 bases and 3 bases, with 20 bases remaining between them. The length of the CDR3 is 16 residues. CDR1 and CDR2 from the germline V gene are MDHEN and SYDVKM. This chain's CDR3 is CASRFIPQGYHTEAFF. The CDR3 nucleotides read TGTGCCAGCAGGTTCATACCCCAGGGGTATCACACTGAAGCTTTCTTT.

CDR3 bases: TGTGCCAGCAGGGGGACAGTTTCACCCCTCCACTTT. This encodes CASRGTVSPLHF. The V and J genes are TRBV28 and TRBJ1-6; TRBD1 agrees at 7 bases. The CDR3 is made up of 12 amino acids. Germline V gene lookup returns CDR1 MDHEN and CDR2 SYDVKM. V shed 6 bases and J 9 bases; nucleotides not matched to a gene: 2.

The V gene is TRBV12-3 or TRBV12-4, the J gene TRBJ2-5, with 10 positions matching TRBD2. This CDR3 has 13 residues. V lost 6 bases and J lost 5; bases outside the gene matches: 3. The CDR3 DNA reads as TGTGCCAGCAGCTCTAGCGGGAGTGAGACCCAGTACTTC. It codes for CASSSSGSETQYF.

This chain joins TRBV5-6 and TRBJ1-1, with no clear D. This CDR3 is built from 14 residues. Trimming took off 3 bases at V and 3 bases at J, with 12 bases between the two ends. Looked up from germline, CDR1 is SGHDT and CDR2 is YYEEEE. CDR3 coding DNA: TGTGCCAGCAGCTCTGCAAAAGCGGACACTGAAGCTTTCTTT. This translates into CASSSAKADTEAFF.

The chain recombines TRBV23-1 with TRBJ2-3; D is ambiguous. TRBV23-1 is assigned to the ORF class and has an uncertain function. This CDR3 spans 16 amino acids. V gave up 1 base and J gave up 3 bases, with 14 bases separating them. The CDR3 here is CASSQFGRCWTDTQYF. The CDR3 DNA reads as TGCGCCAGCAGTCAATTTGGCCGATGTTGGACAGATACGCAGTATTTT.

The chain is built from TRBV7-2 and TRBJ2-5; D uncertain. Trimming took 3 bases from V and 5 from J, leaving 16 bases between them. The CDR3 consists of 15 residues. Germline CDR1 reads SGHTA; CDR2 reads FQGNSA. CDR3 loop: CASSFDGLGRETQYF. The CDR3 DNA follows: TGTGCCAGCAGCTTCGACGGGTTGGGTCGGGAGACCCAGTACTTC.